The following is a TCR beta chain sequence with its context. These data originate in a study of PD-L1 blockade in urothelial cancer. Across the study: Per blood sample, T cells had a median of approximately 150,000.

Libraries were prepared by immunoSEQ multiplex PCR; TCRdb keeps only in-frame clonotypes and omits some of them. Altogether tens of thousands of clones are present, approximately 80% being singletons, with the ten largest covering approximately 3.4%. Metastatic or locally advanced urothelial carcinoma was present in the patients. Germline-derived CDR1 and CDR2 are MDHEN and SYDVKM. CDR3 length equals 12 residues. Trimming removed 6 bases at V and 4 bases at J, with 9 bases between. This chain links TRBV28 with TRBJ1-2; D perhaps matches TRBD1 (6 bases). The sequencing used PBMCs, collected around atezolizumab (anti-PD-L1) treatment. The source of this sequence is a man aged 65-85 years with urothelial cancer. The CDR3 loop is CASRTGTYGYTF. DNA of the CDR3: TGTGCCAGCAGAACAGGGACCTATGGCTACACCTTC.